The 22 T cell receptor beta chains in this list originate from one sample, sequenced in a study of T cells in Graves' hyperthyroidism and ophthalmopathy. Regions amplified from RNA transcripts were the TCR beta CDR3 regions. When the TCR CDR3 underwent first-round RT-PCR, the HTBI primer set was used. TCRdb itself ran the multiplex PCR reads through MiXCR, one entry per CDR3 protein. The sample includes about 480,000 distinct CDR3 sequences, around 22% of them seen just once. Sequencing was done on a sample of blood. The receptors derive from a woman under 40 with Graves' ophthalmopathy.

The chain couples TRBV15 to TRBJ2-2; 11 bases map to TRBD1. CDR3 length: 16 amino acids. The V gene's germline CDR1 is LNHNV and CDR2 YYDKDF (reference sequence). The trim removed 1 base at V and 7 bases at J, leaving 5 bases unmatched. CDR3 DNA sequence: TGTGCCACCAGCAGAGTGCCCGGGACAGGGGGCGGGGAGCTGTTTTTT. Residues: CATSRVPGTGGGELFF.

The V gene is TRBV6-1, the J gene TRBJ2-7; D gene uncertain. The CDR3 contains 11 residues. V lost 3 bases, J lost 8 bases, and 8 bases lay in between. CDR1 is MNHNS and CDR2 is SASEGT in the germline V gene. As DNA, the CDR3 is TGTGCCAGCAGTGATTCCGAACAGCAGTACTTC. Its translation is CASSDSEQQYF.

The rearrangement uses TRBV6-5 and TRBJ1-5, with TRBD1 matching 7 bases. The germline V gene encodes CDR1 MNHEY and CDR2 SVGAGI. The CDR3 consists of 14 residues. V lost 3 bases, J lost 6 bases, and 5 bases stayed unmatched. CDR3 nucleotide sequence: TGTGCCAGCAGTTATAAGGGGGCAAGTCAGCCCCAGCATTTT. This translates into CASSYKGASQPQHF.

The chain couples TRBV11-2 to TRBJ1-1, with D possibly matching TRBD1 (5 bases). Germline values: CDR1 SGHAT, CDR2 FQNNGV. Trimming stripped 1 base from V and 9 bases from J, with 18 bases between. The CDR3 covers 15 residues. CDR3 loop: CASSLGAGTTTQAFF. CDR3 nucleotides: TGTGCCAGCAGCTTAGGGGCAGGGACCACAACCCAAGCTTTCTTT.

CDR3 in DNA: TGTGCCAGCAGTTTAGGCCGCCAGGGGAAGGAGCAGTACTTC. Its translation: CASSLGRQGKEQYF. This chain connects TRBV12-3 or TRBV12-4 to TRBJ2-7; tentatively, D is TRBD1 (6 bases). The length of the CDR3 is 14 residues. Between the trimmed V and J ends, which lost 1 base and 7 bases, there was a span of 14 bases.

This clonotype was picked up many times. The chain is built from TRBV19 and TRBJ1-1, with 7 bases identical to TRBD1. This CDR3 spans 16 amino acids. Germline V gene lookup returns CDR1 LNHDA and CDR2 SQIVND (reference sequence). Germline trimming cut 4 bases from V and 0 bases from J; bases unmatched to any gene: 8. CDR3 nucleotides: TGTGCCAGTAGTACCGGACAGGTTTTAGTGAACACTGAAGCTTTCTTT. Translated, it gives CASSTGQVLVNTEAFF.

About this clonotype itself: This CDR3 fails to terminate in the conserved phenylalanine or tryptophan, so it likely reflects a read error. It is unclear where the CDR3 begins or ends on the DNA, so no DNA is shown, and the CDR3 is as TCRdb lists it. The rearrangement links TRBV7-8 to TRBJ1-1; the table's TRBD1 call for D was not verified on the DNA. Per germline, CDR1 SGHVS and CDR2 FQNEAQ. Ends included, the CDR3 has 15 residues. The CDR3 sequence is CASSSRQGLNTEACL.

This clonotype has ten or more counts. The J gene is TRBJ1-1, the V gene TRBV6-5; D ambiguous. V was cut by 7 bases and J by 0 bases, with 15 bases left in between. This CDR3 region has 15 residues. Germline values: CDR1 MNHEY, CDR2 SVGAGI. The CDR3: CASTSRAAMNTEAFF. The CDR3 DNA sequence: TGTGCCAGCACCTCTCGGGCGGCCATGAACACTGAAGCTTTCTTT.

The J gene is TRBJ2-2, the V gene TRBV2, with 11 positions matching TRBD2. This CDR3 spans 16 amino acids. The V segment lost 6 bases and the J segment 2 bases; nucleotides outside the gene matches: 5. Germline assignment: CDR1 SNHLY and CDR2 FYNNEI. CDR3 amino acids: CASRTTSGRNTGELFF. As DNA, the CDR3 is TGTGCCAGCAGAACAACTAGCGGGAGAAACACCGGGGAGCTGTTTTTT.

This clonotype was seen repeatedly, ten times or more. This chain connects TRBV30 to TRBJ1-5; 9 bases are shared with TRBD1. CDR1 is GTSNPN, CDR2 SVGIG, per germline (reference sequence). V dropped 2 bases and J dropped 4; count of bases not matched to a gene: 6. CDR3 length: 15 residues. The CDR3 DNA reads as TGTGCCTGGAGTTCTGGACAGGGGCAAAATCAGCCCCAGCATTTT. It is translated as CAWSSGQGQNQPQHF.

This clonotype was observed many times. The V call is TRBV6-5, the J call TRBJ2-5; D gene unclear. The V end was cut by 2 bases, the J end by 7 bases, with 14 bases between. The CDR3 is 14 residues long. Germline V gene sequence: CDR1 MNHEY, CDR2 SVGAGI. The DNA for the CDR3 is TGTGCCAGCAGTTACGGTTGGCAGTCCGGGACCCAGTACTTC. This translates into CASSYGWQSGTQYF.

This clonotype appeared many times. The junction does not match germline at one end; this may be a read error. V gene TRBV27 combines with J gene TRBJ2-7; 7 nucleotides agree with TRBD1. CDR1 and CDR2 (germline): MNHEY, SMNVEV (reference sequence). The CDR3 consists of 14 residues. The CDR3 DNA reads as TGTGCTAGCAATTCTGGGACAGCCTTGTACGAGCAGTACTTC. Its translation: CASNSGTALYEQYF.

This clonotype was found many times. The chain couples TRBV28 to TRBJ1-1; possible D gene TRBD1, 5 bases. The V and J ends lost 4 bases and 8 bases respectively, with 14 bases between them. Germline V gives CDR1 MDHEN, CDR2 SYDVKM. The CDR3 is 13 residues long. CDR3 protein: CASSWGGAGEAFF. As DNA, the CDR3 is TGTGCCAGCAGTTGGGGAGGGGCCGGGGAAGCTTTCTTT.

This clonotype occurred a few times. V usage is TRBV7-9 and J usage is TRBJ1-6, with D tentatively TRBD1 (6 bases). This CDR3 contains 17 residues. The germline V gene has CDR1 SEHNR and CDR2 FQNEAQ (reference sequence). The germline V and J ends were trimmed by 4 bases and 10 bases, with 23 bases remaining between them. The CDR3 nucleotides are TGTGCCAGCAGCTCCCCTTTAGGTCAGGGGATGGCATCACCCCTCCACTTT. Amino acid sequence: CASSSPLGQGMASPLHF.

As concerns this clonotype: This may be a read error: a much more frequent sequence differs by one nucleotide. The V and J genes are TRBV15 and TRBJ1-1; maybe TRBD1 (5 bases). Between the trimmed V and J ends, which lost 0 bases and 6 bases, there was a span of 11 bases. The CDR3 is 14 amino acids. Per germline, CDR1 LNHNV and CDR2 YYDKDF (reference sequence). This CDR3 reads CATSRDRAIAEAFF. Written as DNA, the CDR3 is TGTGCCACCAGCAGAGACAGGGCCATCGCTGAAGCTTTCTTT.

This clonotype was picked up many times. V and J are TRBV19 and TRBJ2-7; possibly TRBD1 for D (6 bases). This CDR3 has 14 residues. Trimming stripped 8 bases from V and 2 bases from J, with 16 bases between. Germline CDR1 is LNHDA and CDR2 is SQIVND (reference sequence). CDR3 in amino acids: CASRPGHRTYEQYF. The CDR3 region has the DNA TGTGCCAGTCGACCGGGACATAGGACCTACGAGCAGTACTTC.

This clonotype was counted at least ten times. The gene calls are TRBV6-5 and TRBJ2-7; tentatively, D is TRBD2 (6 bases). The CDR3 length is 16 residues. Germline V gives CDR1 MNHEY, CDR2 SVGAGI. The V end lost 4 bases, the J end lost 0 bases, and 16 bases lay between the germline ends. CDR3 loop: CASSLYGGASSYEQYF. The CDR3 coding sequence is TGTGCCAGCAGTTTGTATGGAGGGGCTAGCTCCTACGAGCAGTACTTC.

In this sample, this clonotype turned up many times. This chain links TRBV27 with TRBJ1-5, with D maybe TRBD1 (5 bases). V was pared by 3 bases and J by 4 bases, with 10 bases between. This CDR3 has 14 amino acids. Germline lookup yields CDR1 MNHEY and CDR2 SMNVEV (reference sequence). For the CDR3, the DNA is TGTGCCAGCAGTTTTCAGGACAAGAATCAGCCCCAGCATTTT. Encoded protein: CASSFQDKNQPQHF.

This clonotype was counted between two and nine times. This clone may be a read error of a much larger clone one base away. The rearrangement uses TRBV27 and TRBJ1-2, with 8 bases matching TRBD1. The CDR3 totals 13 residues. Germline V gene data show CDR1 as MNHEY and CDR2 as SMNVEV (reference sequence). V trimming: 2 bases; J trimming: 6 bases; junction bases outside the gene matches: 2. The CDR3 DNA follows: TGTGCCAGCAGTTTACAGGGGGCGCATGGCTACACCTTC. Translating it yields CASSLQGAHGYTF.

This clonotype was observed a few times. J is TRBJ2-7 and V is TRBV28; 9 positions match TRBD1. The junction had 15 bases not matched to a gene; V was cut back by 8 bases and J by 4 bases. Germline V gene data show CDR1 as MDHEN and CDR2 as SYDVKM. The CDR3 covers 16 residues. Here the CDR3 DNA reads TGTGCCAGCGGGACCCAGGGACAGGGTAATTGGTACGAGCAGTACTTC. It encodes CASGTQGQGNWYEQYF.

This clonotype was picked up a small number of times. The V gene is TRBV6-5, the J gene TRBJ1-5; tentative D call: TRBD1 (5 bases). The CDR3 consists of 16 residues. Germline CDR1 and CDR2: MNHEY and SVGAGI. V shed 4 bases and J shed 1 base, with 14 bases lying between them. The CDR3 DNA is TGTGCCAGCAGTTCCACCGGACGGGGGAGCAATCAGCCCCAGCATTTT. Amino acids: CASSSTGRGSNQPQHF.

The chain employs TRBV19 and TRBJ2-7, with 9 nucleotides matching TRBD2. V shed 3 bases, J shed 2 bases, and the junction held 5 bases outside the gene matches. Germline CDR1 is LNHDA and CDR2 is SQIVND (reference sequence). The CDR3 length is 15 residues. This CDR3 is CASSMTTSGTYEQYF. The CDR3 coding sequence is TGTGCCAGTAGTATGACGACTAGCGGAACCTACGAGCAGTACTTC.